A selection of T cell receptor beta chains follows, all from one sample in a study of blood T cell repertoires in COVID-19. Measured with immunoSEQ multiplex PCR; TCRdb has only the in-frame clones, and not every one. Among under 350,000 clones listed, 80% to 90% were seen once. Material for sequencing was peripheral blood. The receptors stem from a man aged 35 to 55 with acute or convalescent COVID-19. Each CDR3 is given with its conserved first and last residue. Each record gives: V gene, clone size, J gene, D gene, CDR3 protein, CDR3 DNA. A D gene is named only where the DNA matches it firmly. The listing skips clone size in some rows; elsewhere it reads once, few, many or a size class.

v_call: TRBV5-1; clone_size: .; j_call: TRBJ1-4; d_call: .; cdr3_aa: CASSLSGDEKLFF; cdr3_nt: TGCGCCAGCAGCCTGTCGGGGGACGAAAAACTGTTTTTT
v_call: TRBV3-1/TRBV3-2; clone_size: .; j_call: TRBJ1-2; d_call: TRBD1; cdr3_aa: CASSVRTGENGYTF; cdr3_nt: TGTGCCAGCAGTGTCAGGACAGGGGAGAATGGCTACACCTTC
v_call: TRBV7-2; clone_size: .; j_call: TRBJ1-4; d_call: .; cdr3_aa: CASSRGGPATNEKLFF; cdr3_nt: TGTGCCAGCAGCCGGGGGGGGCCCGCAACTAATGAAAAACTGTTTTTT
v_call: TRBV11-1; clone_size: .; j_call: TRBJ2-3; d_call: TRBD2; cdr3_aa: CASSRGLKTDTQYF; cdr3_nt: TGTGCCAGCAGCAGGGGACTAAAAACAGATACGCAGTATTTT
v_call: TRBV7-9; clone_size: .; j_call: TRBJ1-3; d_call: .; cdr3_aa: CASSPPPGTENTIYF; cdr3_nt: TGTGCCAGCAGCCCACCCCCAGGGACTGAAAACACCATATATTTT
v_call: TRBV29-1; clone_size: .; j_call: TRBJ1-2; d_call: TRBD1; cdr3_aa: CSGGWGRGPPNYGYTF; cdr3_nt: TGCAGCGGGGGTTGGGGCAGGGGGCCCCCAAACTATGGCTACACCTTC
v_call: TRBV15; clone_size: .; j_call: TRBJ1-6; d_call: .; cdr3_aa: CATSSPGAGHPNSPLHF; cdr3_nt: TGTGCCACCAGCAGTCCTGGGGCGGGGCATCCTAATTCACCCCTCCACTTT
v_call: TRBV7-6; clone_size: once; j_call: TRBJ1-3; d_call: .; cdr3_aa: CASSFSDFSGNTIYF; cdr3_nt: TGTGCCAGCAGCTTCAGTGACTTCTCTGGAAACACCATATATTTT
v_call: TRBV5-1; clone_size: .; j_call: TRBJ1-3; d_call: .; cdr3_aa: CASRREGTGNAIYF; cdr3_nt: TGCGCCAGCAGGAGGGAGGGGACTGGAAACGCCATATATTTT
v_call: TRBV12-3/TRBV12-4; clone_size: .; j_call: TRBJ1-2; d_call: TRBD1; cdr3_aa: CASSLQGAYGYTF; cdr3_nt: TGTGCCAGCAGCCTTCAGGGGGCCTATGGCTACACCTTC
v_call: TRBV2; clone_size: once; j_call: TRBJ1-4; d_call: .; cdr3_aa: CASSESGGQEKLFF; cdr3_nt: TGTGCCAGCAGTGAATCGGGGGGTCAAGAAAAACTGTTTTTT
v_call: TRBV6-5; clone_size: .; j_call: TRBJ1-1; d_call: .; cdr3_aa: CASSFSQGNTEAFF; cdr3_nt: TGTGCCAGCAGTTTTAGCCAGGGGAACACTGAAGCTTTCTTT
v_call: TRBV6-6; clone_size: .; j_call: TRBJ2-2; d_call: .; cdr3_aa: CASSFPLTRTGELFF; cdr3_nt: TGTGCCAGCAGTTTCCCTTTAACGCGCACCGGGGAGCTGTTTTTT
v_call: TRBV6-5; clone_size: .; j_call: TRBJ1-4; d_call: TRBD1; cdr3_aa: CASSYNTGEEEKLFF; cdr3_nt: TGTGCCAGCAGTTACAACACAGGGGAGGAGGAAAAACTGTTTTTT
v_call: TRBV3-1/TRBV3-2; clone_size: .; j_call: TRBJ2-7; d_call: .; cdr3_aa: CASSQEGGSYEQYF; cdr3_nt: TGTGCCAGCAGCCAAGAAGGGGGATCCTACGAGCAGTACTTC
v_call: TRBV4-2; clone_size: .; j_call: TRBJ1-5; d_call: .; cdr3_aa: CASSQEQGHSNQPQHF; cdr3_nt: TGTGCCAGCAGCCAAGAACAGGGTCATAGCAATCAGCCCCAGCATTTT
v_call: TRBV5-1; clone_size: .; j_call: TRBJ1-3; d_call: .; cdr3_aa: CASSFGEAGSGNTIYF; cdr3_nt: TGCGCCAGCAGCTTCGGGGAAGCAGGCTCTGGAAACACCATATATTTT
v_call: TRBV2; clone_size: .; j_call: TRBJ2-3; d_call: TRBD2; cdr3_aa: CASRPLAGYGDTQYF; cdr3_nt: TGTGCCAGCAGGCCCTTAGCGGGTTACGGAGATACGCAGTATTTT
v_call: TRBV24-1; clone_size: .; j_call: TRBJ1-5; d_call: .; cdr3_aa: CATSDRVGQPQHF; cdr3_nt: TGTGCCACCAGTGACAGGGTGGGACAGCCCCAGCATTTT
v_call: TRBV12-5; clone_size: once; j_call: TRBJ2-7; d_call: .; cdr3_aa: CASRRDSLEQYF; cdr3_nt: TGTGCTAGTCGTCGGGACTCCCTCGAGCAGTACTTC
v_call: TRBV2; clone_size: .; j_call: TRBJ1-1; d_call: .; cdr3_aa: CASSVAVTEAFF; cdr3_nt: TGTGCCAGCAGTGTGGCAGTTACTGAAGCTTTCTTT
v_call: TRBV7-3; clone_size: once; j_call: TRBJ2-2; d_call: TRBD1; cdr3_aa: CASSFTTATGTGGELFF; cdr3_nt: TGTGCCAGCAGCTTCACTACAGCGACAGGGACGGGCGGGGAGCTGTTTTTT
v_call: TRBV5-1; clone_size: .; j_call: TRBJ2-2; d_call: TRBD2; cdr3_aa: CASSLRSGGDTGELFF; cdr3_nt: TGCGCCAGCAGCTTGAGGAGCGGGGGGGACACCGGGGAGCTGTTTTTT
v_call: TRBV6-5; clone_size: once; j_call: TRBJ2-2; d_call: TRBD1; cdr3_aa: CASNPTGVFTGELFF; cdr3_nt: TGTGCCAGCAACCCGACAGGGGTTTTCACCGGGGAGCTGTTTTTT
v_call: TRBV6-5; clone_size: .; j_call: TRBJ1-2; d_call: TRBD1; cdr3_aa: CASSRDSFNYGYTF; cdr3_nt: TGTGCCAGCAGCCGGGACAGTTTTAACTATGGCTACACCTTC
v_call: TRBV9; clone_size: .; j_call: TRBJ2-3; d_call: TRBD2; cdr3_aa: CASSPRTSGPSTDTQYF; cdr3_nt: TGTGCCAGCAGCCCCCGGACTAGCGGACCGAGCACAGATACGCAGTATTTT
v_call: TRBV18; clone_size: .; j_call: TRBJ1-1; d_call: .; cdr3_aa: CASSPGGGRDTEAFF; cdr3_nt: TGTGCCAGCTCACCCGGGGGGGGAAGGGACACTGAAGCTTTCTTT
v_call: TRBV12-3/TRBV12-4; clone_size: .; j_call: TRBJ2-1; d_call: .; cdr3_aa: CASTGYNEQFF; cdr3_nt: TGTGCCAGCACGGGCTACAATGAGCAGTTCTTC
v_call: TRBV9; clone_size: once; j_call: TRBJ1-1; d_call: .; cdr3_aa: CASSAQRGLDTEAFF; cdr3_nt: TGTGCCAGCAGCGCACAGAGAGGGTTGGACACTGAAGCTTTCTTT
v_call: TRBV28; clone_size: .; j_call: TRBJ1-1; d_call: .; cdr3_aa: CASSVRMRYTEAFF; cdr3_nt: TGTGCCAGCAGTGTTCGAATGAGGTACACTGAAGCTTTCTTT
v_call: TRBV5-1; clone_size: once; j_call: TRBJ2-7; d_call: TRBD1; cdr3_aa: CASSLEIVDRAGEQYF; cdr3_nt: TGCGCCAGCAGCTTGGAAATAGTCGACAGGGCAGGCGAGCAGTACTTC
v_call: TRBV5-1; clone_size: .; j_call: TRBJ2-7; d_call: .; cdr3_aa: CASSYGYEQYF; cdr3_nt: TGCGCCAGCAGCTACGGCTACGAGCAGTACTTC
v_call: TRBV30; clone_size: .; j_call: TRBJ2-6; d_call: .; cdr3_aa: CAWSIPHFGANVLTF; cdr3_nt: TGTGCCTGGAGTATACCTCACTTCGGGGCCAACGTCCTGACTTTC
v_call: TRBV5-1; clone_size: .; j_call: TRBJ1-2; d_call: .; cdr3_aa: CASSSGTEGGYTF; cdr3_nt: TGCGCCAGCAGCTCCGGGACTGAGGGTGGCTACACCTTC